The source of this T cell receptor (beta chain) is a study of T cell responses to AZD1222 COVID-19 vaccine. Study-wide points: Two AZD1222 administrations were followed by greater Spike-specific TCR breadth and depth. Seropositive status at baseline applied to only a handful of AZD1222 recipients. Nearly half of the spike-specific TCRs reportedly recognize variant regions that carry no mutations.

There are 16 residues in the CDR3. Concerning this clone: What it binds is not known.

Sequencing used immunoSEQ multiplex PCR; TCRdb keeps in-frame clones, though not all of them. The table includes fewer than 120,000 clones, roughly nine tenths detected once. The sequence was obtained from an adult in good health. This chain joins TRBV21-1 and TRBJ2-1; the table's D call, TRBD2, has no DNA check behind it. TRBV21-1 is recorded as a pseudogene. The specimen comprised peripheral blood, sampled on day 0 of AZD1222 vaccination. Here the CDR3 reads CASSKGEENFYNEQFF. The CDR3 nucleotides read TGTGCCAGCAGCAAAGGGGAGGAGAACTTCTACAATGAGCAGTTCTTC.